This TCR beta chain was sequenced in a study of neurological immune-mediated disorders. 5'RACE employing 10-nucleotide random UMIs yielded the cDNA. TCRdb reprocessed the 5' RACE reads with MiXCR, giving one entry per CDR3 protein. Here the sample spans around 18,000 distinct CDR3 sequences, approximately 26% being singletons. Germline V gene sequence: CDR1 SGHTA, CDR2 FQGTGA. The ends lost 11 bases at V and 4 bases at J; junction bases unmatched: 9. CDR3 size: 13 residues. This clonotype was found a few times. Its antigen is not known. Broader study findings: Expanded clones shared no identical CDR3 amino acid sequences across subjects, which suggested private TCR-beta repertoires in all groups.

The chain has TRBV7-3 and TRBJ2-3, with TRBD2 matching over 7 bases. The TCR sequence derives from a man aged 50 to 59 with HTLV-1-associated myelopathy (HAM/TSP). Sequencing was carried out using PBMCs. CDR3 protein: CASRGGGPDTQYF. The CDR3 DNA reads TGTGCCTCCCGAGGCGGGGGACCAGATACGCAGTATTTT. Full variable domain (rest looked up from reference TRBV7-3 and TRBJ2-3): GAGVSQTPSNKVTEKGKYVELRCDPISGHTALYWYRQSLGQGPEFLIYFQGTGAADDSGLPNDRFFAVRPEGSVSTLKIQRTERGDSAVYLCASRGGGPDTQYFGPGTRLTVL.